Each of the 9 T cell receptor beta chains below was sequenced from the same sample in a study of blood T cells in healthy people across ages. With a J-beta primer mix and a sample-barcoded 5' primer, a second PCR ran about 7 to 11 cycles. One entry per CDR3 protein results from TCRdb running MiXCR on the 5' RACE reads. The repertoire holds some 850,000 distinct CDR3 sequences, roughly 25% seen once, with approximately 2.9% in the top ten. These data were also reused for a study on T cells of mothers and their children.

The sequenced sample was blood. Receptors were obtained from a boy younger than 18 in good health.

This clonotype was detected a few times. CDR3 sequence (DNA): TGTGCCAGCAGGGAATTGGGAGGCTACACCTTC. Its protein is CASRELGGYTF. The V and J genes are TRBV12-3 or TRBV12-4 and TRBJ1-2; D is ambiguous. V was shortened by 6 bases and J by 8 bases, with 10 bases between the two germline ends. This CDR3 comprises 11 residues.

This clonotype showed up just a few times. This sequence may be a read error, since a much larger clone differs from it by one base. The V call is TRBV5-1, the J call TRBJ2-1; TRBD1 is a possible D gene (5 bases). Germline lookup yields CDR1 SGHRS and CDR2 YFSETQ. CDR3 length: 13 amino acids. The CDR3 sequence is CASSLNRYNEQLF. Here the CDR3 DNA reads TGCGCCAGCAGCTTGAACAGGTACAATGAGCAGCTCTTC.

The rearrangement uses TRBV19 and TRBJ1-1; the match to TRBD1 covers 7 bases. Losses at the gene ends were 6 bases for V and 3 bases for J; bases not matched to a gene: 7. This CDR3 spans 14 amino acids. Germline V CDR1 and CDR2: LNHDA, SQIVND (reference sequence). CDR3 nucleotides: TGTGCCAGTAGGACTGACAGGGCGTACACTGAAGCTTTCTTT. Protein sequence: CASRTDRAYTEAFF.

The V and J genes are TRBV10-2 and TRBJ2-3; 9 bases map to TRBD1. The germline V gene has CDR1 WSHSY and CDR2 SAAADI. J was trimmed by 4 bases and V by 5 bases; bases with no gene match: 7. CDR3 length equals 15 residues. This CDR3 reads CASSTPGQGADTQYF. For the CDR3, the DNA is TGCGCCAGCAGTACTCCGGGACAGGGCGCAGATACGCAGTATTTT.

This clonotype was counted only a few times. The chain links TRBV7-9 to TRBJ1-1, with unresolved D. V dropped 5 bases and J dropped 1 base, with 20 bases sitting between them. This CDR3 comprises 17 residues. CDR1 SEHNR and CDR2 FQNEAQ come from the germline V gene (reference sequence). The CDR3 bases are TGTGCCAGCAGCCCTCCGGTACGCCGGTCAGGGAACACTGAAGCTTTCTTT. Translating gives CASSPPVRRSGNTEAFF.

CDR3 loop: CASSLGTIDPGLRGYTF. CDR3 nucleotides: TGCGCCAGCAGCTTGGGTACCATTGATCCTGGGCTGAGGGGCTACACCTTC. J is TRBJ1-2 and V is TRBV5-1; no definite D call. Trimming took off 0 bases at V and 8 bases at J, with 23 bases between the two ends. Germline assignment: CDR1 SGHRS and CDR2 YFSETQ. The CDR3 sequence is 17 residues long. The full variable domain, its missing parts supplied by reference TRBV5-1 and TRBJ1-2, is KAGVTQTPRYLIKTRGQQVTLSCSPISGHRSVSWYQQTPGQGLQFLFEYFSETQRNKGNFPGRFSGRQFSNSRSEMNVSTLELGDSALYLCASSLGTIDPGLRGYTFGSGTRLTVV.

The rearrangement uses TRBV11-2 and TRBJ2-3, with 13 bases identical to TRBD2. In germline, CDR1 is SGHAT, CDR2 FQNNGV. This CDR3 spans 18 amino acids. After removal of 3 bases from V and 4 bases from J, the junction contained 10 bases not matched to a gene. The CDR3 DNA reads as TGTGCCAGCAGCTTTGGACTAGCGGGGGCCCCGGAGGCAGATACGCAGTATTTT. Translation: CASSFGLAGAPEADTQYF.

V and J are TRBV20-1 and TRBJ2-1; a possible D gene is TRBD2 (6 bases). There are 14 residues in the CDR3. Germline CDR1 DFQATT, CDR2 SNEGSKA (reference sequence). V lost 8 bases, J lost 0 bases, and 14 bases lay in between. In DNA, the CDR3 is TGCAGTCAGAGTGGGGGGTACTCCTACAATGAGCAGTTCTTC. As protein: CSQSGGYSYNEQFF.

This clonotype appeared a few times. CDR3 in amino acids: CASSFRGPVQETQYF. The CDR3 nucleotides are TGTGCCAGCAGCTTCAGGGGACCCGTCCAAGAGACCCAGTACTTC. The gene calls are TRBV7-9 and TRBJ2-5; D possibly corresponds to TRBD1 (6 bases). Trimming stripped 3 bases from V and 1 base from J, with 12 bases between. The CDR3 runs 15 residues. Germline lookup yields CDR1 SEHNR and CDR2 FQNEAQ (reference sequence). The whole variable domain, filled in from reference TRBV7-9 and TRBJ2-5, reads DTGVSQNPRHKITKRGQNVTFRCDPISEHNRLYWYRQTLGQGPEFLTYFQNEAQLEKSRLLSDRFSAERPKGSFSTLEIQRTEQGDSAMYLCASSFRGPVQETQYFGPGTRLLVL.